Detailed here is one TCR beta chain. Measured with immunoSEQ multiplex PCR; TCRdb has only the in-frame clones, and not every one. Of tens of thousands of clones in the sample, about nine tenths are singletons; the top ten hold under 0.55%. The data are from a study of T cell changes during pregnancy in multiple sclerosis. This clonotype was obtained from a female donor in good health, enrolled as a control in a pregnancy study. This sample comprised CD4+ T cells from peripheral blood mononuclear cells, obtained in the first trimester of pregnancy.

CDR3 DNA sequence: TGTGCCAGCAGCCTGAGGGACAGGGGTTATCAGCCCCAGCATTTT. It specifies CASSLRDRGYQPQHF. This chain links TRBV7-8 with TRBJ1-5; 10 bases agree with TRBD1. The junction had 6 bases not matched to a gene; V was cut back by 5 bases and J by 5 bases. CDR1 is SGHVS and CDR2 is FQNEAQ in the germline V gene. This CDR3 has 15 residues.